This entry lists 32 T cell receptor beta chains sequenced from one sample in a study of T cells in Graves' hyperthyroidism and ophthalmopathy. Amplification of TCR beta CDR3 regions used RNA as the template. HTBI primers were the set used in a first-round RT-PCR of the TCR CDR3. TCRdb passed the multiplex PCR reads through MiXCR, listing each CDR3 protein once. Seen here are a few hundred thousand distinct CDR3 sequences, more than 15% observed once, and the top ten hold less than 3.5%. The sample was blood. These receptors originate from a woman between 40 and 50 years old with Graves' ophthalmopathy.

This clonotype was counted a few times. The CDR3 region is CASSLEGNNSPLHF. In DNA form, the CDR3 reads TGCGCCAGCAGCTTGGAGGGCAATAATTCACCCCTCCACTTT. The rearrangement joins TRBV5-1 to TRBJ1-6; no firm D call. This CDR3 spans 14 amino acids. V was clipped by 0 bases and J by 5 bases, with 6 bases between them. Germline loops: CDR1 SGHRS, CDR2 YFSETQ.

CDR3 nucleotides: TGTGCCAGCAGCTTAACGACAGGGATGAGATCACCCCTCCACTTT. It codes for CASSLTTGMRSPLHF. The rearrangement joins TRBV7-2 to TRBJ1-6, with 7 bases that match TRBD1. The CDR3 totals 15 residues. Losses at the gene ends were 2 bases for V and 10 bases for J; bases not matched to a gene: 8. Germline V gives CDR1 SGHTA, CDR2 FQGNSA.

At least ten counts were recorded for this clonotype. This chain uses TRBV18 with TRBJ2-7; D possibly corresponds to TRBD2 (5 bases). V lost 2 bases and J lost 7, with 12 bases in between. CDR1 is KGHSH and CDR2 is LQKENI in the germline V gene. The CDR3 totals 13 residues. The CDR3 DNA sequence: TGTGCCAGCTCACCAGGGGAGCTACGGGAGCAGTACTTC. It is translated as CASSPGELREQYF.

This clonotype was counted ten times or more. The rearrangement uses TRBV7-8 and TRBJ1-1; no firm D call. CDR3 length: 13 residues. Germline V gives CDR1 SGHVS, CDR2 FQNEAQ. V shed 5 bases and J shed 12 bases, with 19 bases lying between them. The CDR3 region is CASSKRTTLGTFF. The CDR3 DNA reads TGTGCCAGCAGCAAGCGGACGACCTTAGGAACTTTCTTT.

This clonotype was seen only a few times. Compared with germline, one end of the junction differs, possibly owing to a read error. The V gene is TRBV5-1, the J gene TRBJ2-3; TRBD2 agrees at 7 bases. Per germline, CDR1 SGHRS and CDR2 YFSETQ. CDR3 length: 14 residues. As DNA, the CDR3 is TGTGCCAGCAGGCCTGGGGGGGTTTCAGATACGCAGTATTTT. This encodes CASRPGGVSDTQYF. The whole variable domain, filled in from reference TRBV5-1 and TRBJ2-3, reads KAGVTQTPRYLIKTRGQQVTLSCSPISGHRSVSWYQQTPGQGLQFLFEYFSETQRNKGNFPGRFSGRQFSNSRSEMNVSTLELGDSALYLCASRPGGVSDTQYFGPGTRLTVL.

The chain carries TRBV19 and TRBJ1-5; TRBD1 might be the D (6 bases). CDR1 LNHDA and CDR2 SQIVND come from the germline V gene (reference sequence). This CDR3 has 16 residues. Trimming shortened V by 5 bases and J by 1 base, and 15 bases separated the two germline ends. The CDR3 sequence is CASSEFKGVSNQPQHF. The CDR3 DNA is TGTGCCAGTAGTGAGTTCAAGGGGGTGAGCAATCAGCCCCAGCATTTT.

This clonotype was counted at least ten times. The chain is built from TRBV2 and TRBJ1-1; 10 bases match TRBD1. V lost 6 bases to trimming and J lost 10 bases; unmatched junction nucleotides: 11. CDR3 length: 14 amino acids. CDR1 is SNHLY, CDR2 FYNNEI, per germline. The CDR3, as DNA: TGTGCCAGCAGCCCAACGACAGGGGGCGGGGGAGCTTTCTTT. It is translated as CASSPTTGGGGAFF.

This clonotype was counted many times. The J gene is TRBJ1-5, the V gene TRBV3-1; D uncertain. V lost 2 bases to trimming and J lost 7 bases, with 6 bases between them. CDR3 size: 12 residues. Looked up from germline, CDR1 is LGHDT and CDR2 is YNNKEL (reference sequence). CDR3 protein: CASSQSGQPQHF. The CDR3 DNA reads TGTGCCAGCAGCCAATCCGGGCAGCCCCAGCATTTT.

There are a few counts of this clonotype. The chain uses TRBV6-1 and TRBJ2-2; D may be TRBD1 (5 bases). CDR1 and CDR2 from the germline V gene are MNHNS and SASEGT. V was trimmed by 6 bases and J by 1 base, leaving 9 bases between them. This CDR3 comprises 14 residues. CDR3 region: CASRPTGNTGELFF. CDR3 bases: TGTGCCAGCAGACCTACAGGGAACACCGGGGAGCTGTTTTTT.

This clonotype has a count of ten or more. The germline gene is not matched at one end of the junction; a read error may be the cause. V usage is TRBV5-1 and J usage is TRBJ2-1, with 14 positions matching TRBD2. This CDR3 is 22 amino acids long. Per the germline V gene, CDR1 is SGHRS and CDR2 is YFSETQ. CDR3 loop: CASNLPITGTSGSWGSYNEQFF. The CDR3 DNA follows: TGCGCCAGCAACTTGCCGATAACCGGGACTAGCGGGAGTTGGGGCTCCTACAATGAGCAGTTCTTC.

The CDR3 nucleotides read TGCGCCAGCAGTGAGACGACTAGCGGGTTCACAGATACGCAGTATTTT. Its protein product is CASSETTSGFTDTQYF. This chain uses TRBV10-2 with TRBJ2-3; 10 positions match TRBD2. CDR1 and CDR2 from the germline V gene are WSHSY and SAAADI. The V and J ends lost 2 bases and 2 bases, in that order; junction bases with no gene match: 4. This CDR3 is built from 16 residues.

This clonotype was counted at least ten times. The CDR3: CASSLGTALYGYTF. Written as DNA, the CDR3 is TGTGCCAGCAGCTTGGGGACAGCTCTCTATGGCTACACCTTC. The chain carries TRBV5-5 and TRBJ1-2, with a weak D call TRBD1 (6 bases). CDR1 SGHKS and CDR2 YYEKEE come from the germline V gene (reference sequence). The CDR3 sequence is 14 residues long. V lost 0 bases and J 4 bases, leaving 10 bases between the germline ends.

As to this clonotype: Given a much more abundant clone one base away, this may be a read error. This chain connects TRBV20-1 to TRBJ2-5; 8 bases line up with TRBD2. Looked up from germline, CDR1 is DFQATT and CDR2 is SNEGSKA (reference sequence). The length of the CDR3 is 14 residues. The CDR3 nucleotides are TGCAGTGCTCCTATAGCGGGATACCAAGAGACCCAGCACTTC. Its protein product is CSAPIAGYQETQHF.

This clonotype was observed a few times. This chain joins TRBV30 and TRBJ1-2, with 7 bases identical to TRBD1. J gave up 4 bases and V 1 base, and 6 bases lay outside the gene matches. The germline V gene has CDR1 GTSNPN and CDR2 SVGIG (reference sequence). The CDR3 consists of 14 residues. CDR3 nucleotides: TGTGCCTGGAGTGAAGGGGGCGGGGGCTATGGCTACACCTTC. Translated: CAWSEGGGGYGYTF.

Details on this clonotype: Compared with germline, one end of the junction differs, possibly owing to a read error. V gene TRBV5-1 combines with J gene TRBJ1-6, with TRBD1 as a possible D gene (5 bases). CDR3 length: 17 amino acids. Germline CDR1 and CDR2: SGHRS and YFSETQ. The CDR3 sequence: CASRDGTDSSYNSPLHF. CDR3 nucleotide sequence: TGTGCCAGCAGAGACGGGACCGATAGCTCCTATAATTCACCCCTCCACTTT.

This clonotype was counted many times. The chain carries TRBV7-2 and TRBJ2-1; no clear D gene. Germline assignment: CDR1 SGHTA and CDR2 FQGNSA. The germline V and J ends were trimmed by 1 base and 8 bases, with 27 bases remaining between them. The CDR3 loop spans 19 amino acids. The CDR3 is CASSLVAEIRLLITHEQFF. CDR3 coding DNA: TGTGCCAGCAGCTTAGTTGCGGAAATTCGGTTGCTGATAACTCATGAGCAGTTCTTC.

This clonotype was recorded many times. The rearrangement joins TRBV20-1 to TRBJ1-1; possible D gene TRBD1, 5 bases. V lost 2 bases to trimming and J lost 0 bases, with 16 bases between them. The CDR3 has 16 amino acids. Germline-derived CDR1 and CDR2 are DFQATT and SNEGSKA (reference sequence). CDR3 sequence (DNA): TGCAGTGCTAGAAAGGGGTCAACTTCCATGAACACTGAAGCTTTCTTT. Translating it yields CSARKGSTSMNTEAFF.

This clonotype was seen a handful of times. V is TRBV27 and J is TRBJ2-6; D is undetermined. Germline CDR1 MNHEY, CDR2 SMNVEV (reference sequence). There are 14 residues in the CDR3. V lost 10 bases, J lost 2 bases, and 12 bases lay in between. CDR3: CATSYSTGANVLTF. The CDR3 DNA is TGTGCCACTTCCTATTCCACTGGGGCCAACGTCCTGACTTTC.

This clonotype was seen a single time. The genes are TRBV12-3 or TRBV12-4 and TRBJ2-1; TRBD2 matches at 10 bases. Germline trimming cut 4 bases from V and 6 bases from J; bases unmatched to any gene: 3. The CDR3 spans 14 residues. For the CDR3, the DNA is TGTGCCAGCAGTTCTAGCGGGAGTAGCAATGAGCAGTTCTTC. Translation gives CASSSSGSSNEQFF.

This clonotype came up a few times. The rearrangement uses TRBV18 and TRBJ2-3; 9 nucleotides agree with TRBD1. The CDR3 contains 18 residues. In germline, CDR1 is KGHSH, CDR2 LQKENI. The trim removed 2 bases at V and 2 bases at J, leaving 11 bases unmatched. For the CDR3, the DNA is TGTGCCAGCTCACCAATTACCCTGGGACAGGGTTTCACAGATACGCAGTATTTT. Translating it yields CASSPITLGQGFTDTQYF.

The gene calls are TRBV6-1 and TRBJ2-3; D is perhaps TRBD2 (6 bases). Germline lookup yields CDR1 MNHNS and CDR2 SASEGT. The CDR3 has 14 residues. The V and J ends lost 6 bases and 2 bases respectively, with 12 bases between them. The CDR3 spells CASRIADHTDTQYF. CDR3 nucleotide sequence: TGTGCCAGCAGGATAGCGGATCACACAGATACGCAGTATTTT.

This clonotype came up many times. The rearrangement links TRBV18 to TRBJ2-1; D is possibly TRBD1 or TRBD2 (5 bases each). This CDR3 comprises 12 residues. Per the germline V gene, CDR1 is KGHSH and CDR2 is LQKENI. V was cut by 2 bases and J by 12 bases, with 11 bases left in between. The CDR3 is CASSPDGDVQFF. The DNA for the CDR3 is TGTGCCAGCTCACCAGACGGGGACGTGCAGTTCTTC.

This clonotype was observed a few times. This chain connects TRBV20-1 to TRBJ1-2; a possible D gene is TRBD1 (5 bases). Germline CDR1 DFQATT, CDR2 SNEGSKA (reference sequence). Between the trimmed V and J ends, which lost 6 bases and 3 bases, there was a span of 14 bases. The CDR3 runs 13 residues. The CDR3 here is CSATQGVDYGYTF. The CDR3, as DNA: TGCAGTGCCACTCAAGGGGTCGACTATGGCTACACCTTC.

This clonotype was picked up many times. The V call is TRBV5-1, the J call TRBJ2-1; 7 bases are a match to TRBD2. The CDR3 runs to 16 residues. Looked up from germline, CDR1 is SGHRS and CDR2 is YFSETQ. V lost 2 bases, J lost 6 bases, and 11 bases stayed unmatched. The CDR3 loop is CASSFSDGRPGNEQFF. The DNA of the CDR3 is TGCGCCAGCAGCTTTTCAGACGGGAGGCCGGGCAATGAGCAGTTCTTC.

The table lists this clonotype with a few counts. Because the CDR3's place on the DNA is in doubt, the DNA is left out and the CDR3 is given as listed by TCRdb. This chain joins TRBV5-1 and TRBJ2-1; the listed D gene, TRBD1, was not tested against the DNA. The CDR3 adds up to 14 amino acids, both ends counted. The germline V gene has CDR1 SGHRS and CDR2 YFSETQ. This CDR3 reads CASSFGPGDNEQFF.

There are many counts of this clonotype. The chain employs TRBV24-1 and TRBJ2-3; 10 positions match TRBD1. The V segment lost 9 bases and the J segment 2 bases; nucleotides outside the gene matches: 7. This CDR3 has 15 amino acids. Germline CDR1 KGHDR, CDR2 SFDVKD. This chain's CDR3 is CATSPGQGPTDTQYF. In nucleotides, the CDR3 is TGTGCCACCTCACCGGGACAGGGGCCCACAGATACGCAGTATTTT.

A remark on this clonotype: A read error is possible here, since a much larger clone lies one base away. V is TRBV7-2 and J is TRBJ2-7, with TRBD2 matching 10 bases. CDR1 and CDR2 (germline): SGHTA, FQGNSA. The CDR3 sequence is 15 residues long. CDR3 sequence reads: CASSTSGGGAYELYF. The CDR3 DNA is TGTGCCAGCAGCACAAGCGGGGGGGGAGCCTACGAGCTGTACTTC. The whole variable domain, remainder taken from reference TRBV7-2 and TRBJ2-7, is GAGVSQSPSNKVTEKGKDVELRCDPISGHTALYWYRQSLGQGLEFLIYFQGNSAPDKSGLPSDRFSAERTGGSVSTLTIQRTQQEDSAVYLCASSTSGGGAYELYFGPGTRLTVT.

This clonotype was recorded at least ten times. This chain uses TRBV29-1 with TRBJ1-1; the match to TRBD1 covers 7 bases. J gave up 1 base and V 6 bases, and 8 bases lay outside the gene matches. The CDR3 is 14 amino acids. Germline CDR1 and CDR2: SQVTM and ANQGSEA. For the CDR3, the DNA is TGCAGCGTCAGAGGAGGGACAGCGAACACTGAAGCTTTCTTT. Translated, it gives CSVRGGTANTEAFF.

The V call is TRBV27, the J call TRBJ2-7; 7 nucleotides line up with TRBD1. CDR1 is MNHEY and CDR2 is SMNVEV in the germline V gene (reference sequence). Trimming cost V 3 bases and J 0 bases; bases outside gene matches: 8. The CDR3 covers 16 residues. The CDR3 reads CASSFFGAGGSYEQYF. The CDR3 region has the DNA TGTGCCAGCAGTTTTTTCGGGGCAGGGGGCTCCTACGAGCAGTACTTC.

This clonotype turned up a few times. This chain's CDR3 is CSARSGGAVFTDTQYF. DNA of the CDR3: TGCAGTGCTCGTAGCGGGGGGGCCGTTTTTACAGATACGCAGTATTTT. The chain employs TRBV20-1 and TRBJ2-3; 11 bases align to TRBD2. The CDR3 is 16 residues long. Germline-derived CDR1 and CDR2 are DFQATT and SNEGSKA (reference sequence). Losses at the gene ends were 5 bases for V and 3 bases for J; bases not matched to a gene: 10.

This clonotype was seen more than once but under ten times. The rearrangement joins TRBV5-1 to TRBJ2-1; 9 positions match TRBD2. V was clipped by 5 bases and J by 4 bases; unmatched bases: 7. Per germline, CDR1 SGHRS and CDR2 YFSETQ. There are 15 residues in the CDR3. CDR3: CASRRGGAGYNEQFF. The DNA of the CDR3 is TGCGCCAGCAGGCGCGGGGGGGCCGGATACAATGAGCAGTTCTTC.

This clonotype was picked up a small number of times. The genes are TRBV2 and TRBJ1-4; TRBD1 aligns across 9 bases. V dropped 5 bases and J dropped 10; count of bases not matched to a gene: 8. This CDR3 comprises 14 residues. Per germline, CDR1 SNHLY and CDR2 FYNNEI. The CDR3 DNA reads TGTGCCAGCAGTCTCCGGGACAGGGTGGCAAAACTGTTTTTT. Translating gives CASSLRDRVAKLFF.